What follows are 29 T cell receptor beta chains derived from one specimen sequenced in a study of Graves' ophthalmopathy and Graves' hyperthyroidism. Amplification of TCR beta CDR3 regions used RNA transcripts. HTBI-primed RT-PCR formed the first round, and a multiplex PCR formed the second. TCRdb reprocessed the multiplex PCR reads with MiXCR, giving one entry per CDR3 protein. The sample has 350,000 to 400,000 distinct CDR3 sequences, around 19% seen once. What was sequenced was peripheral blood. The origin of the receptors is a woman younger than 35 with Graves' ophthalmopathy.

The rearrangement joins TRBV28 to TRBJ1-5; weak D call: TRBD1 (5 bases). Germline V gives CDR1 MDHEN, CDR2 SYDVKM. Trimming took off 6 bases at V and 0 bases at J, with 15 bases between the two ends. The CDR3 is 16 residues long. CDR3 nucleotide sequence: TGTGCCAGCAGGGATACGGGACGGGTTAGCAATCAGCCCCAGCATTTT. Its translation: CASRDTGRVSNQPQHF.

This clonotype was counted ten times or more. The chain has TRBV20-1 and TRBJ1-1; D is undetermined. The CDR3 consists of 11 residues. V shed 6 bases and J shed 1 base, with 6 bases lying between them. Germline CDR1 is DFQATT and CDR2 is SNEGSKA (reference sequence). In DNA, the CDR3 is TGCAGTGCCGGAGGGAACACTGAAGCTTTCTTT. It encodes CSAGGNTEAFF.

This clonotype was found many times. The chain combines TRBV6-2 or TRBV6-3 with TRBJ1-5, with D hard to call. The CDR3 spans 15 residues. Germline lookup yields CDR1 MNHEY and CDR2 SVGEGT. Trimming pared 2 bases from V and 2 bases from J, leaving 10 bases between. CDR3 region: CASSYIPSGNQPQHF. CDR3 in DNA: TGTGCCAGCAGTTACATCCCCTCAGGCAATCAGCCCCAGCATTTT.

This clonotype was seen at least ten times. This chain links TRBV6-2 or TRBV6-3 with TRBJ1-1; D is possibly TRBD1 (5 bases). Germline values: CDR1 MNHEY, CDR2 SVGEGT. V shed 6 bases and J shed 11 bases, with 16 bases lying between them. CDR3 length equals 12 residues. The CDR3 loop reads CASSLQGLGAFF. As DNA, the CDR3 is TGTGCCAGCAGCCTCCAGGGCCTGGGGGCTTTCTTT.

V and J are TRBV27 and TRBJ1-1; no clear D gene. CDR3 length: 14 residues. Per germline, CDR1 MNHEY and CDR2 SMNVEV (reference sequence). The V end was cut by 6 bases, the J end by 0 bases, with 11 bases between. CDR3 DNA sequence: TGTGCCAGCAGATCGGGATTTATGAACACTGAAGCTTTCTTT. Its protein is CASRSGFMNTEAFF.

This chain joins TRBV5-1 and TRBJ2-5; TRBD2 might be the D (6 bases). The length of the CDR3 is 15 residues. Trimming stripped 0 bases from V and 6 bases from J, with 15 bases between. The germline gives CDR1 SGHRS, CDR2 YFSETQ. The CDR3 bases are TGCGCCAGCAGCTTGGACGGGGGAGGAGTCCAGACCCAGTACTTC. This codes for CASSLDGGGVQTQYF.

In this sample, this clonotype turned up many times. V gene TRBV18 combines with J gene TRBJ2-5; D is possibly TRBD1 (5 bases). The CDR3 sequence is 13 residues long. The V and J ends lost 9 bases and 2 bases respectively, with 13 bases between them. The V gene's germline CDR1 is KGHSH and CDR2 LQKENI. This CDR3 reads CASDRSRQETQYF. CDR3 in DNA: TGTGCCAGTGACAGATCCAGGCAAGAGACCCAGTACTTC.

The V and J genes are TRBV19 and TRBJ2-7, with 8 bases aligning to TRBD2. Germline V gene sequence: CDR1 LNHDA, CDR2 SQIVND (reference sequence). This CDR3 contains 16 residues. V shed 1 base, J shed 4 bases, and the junction held 9 bases outside the gene matches. DNA for the CDR3: TGTGCCAGTAGTATAGCCGGGAGGGGCAGCCTATACGAGCAGTACTTC. The encoded protein is CASSIAGRGSLYEQYF.

This clonotype came up many times. The chain recombines TRBV14 with TRBJ2-7; D uncertain. Germline CDR1 SGHDN, CDR2 FVKESK. The V end lost 11 bases, the J end lost 5 bases, and 4 bases lay between the germline ends. This CDR3 region has 8 residues. CDR3 DNA: TGTGCCGAGGACGAGCAGTACTTC. As protein: CAEDEQYF.

This chain uses TRBV28 with TRBJ2-7; 12 bases agree with TRBD1. The CDR3 loop spans 15 amino acids. The germline gives CDR1 MDHEN, CDR2 SYDVKM. Unmatched junction bases numbered 10, after V lost 6 bases and J lost 7 bases. The CDR3 DNA reads as TGTGCCAGCAGGCCCTCGGGACAGGGGGCCAGGGAGCAGTACTTC. Translating it yields CASRPSGQGAREQYF.

Many counts were recorded for this clonotype. The chain couples TRBV12-3 or TRBV12-4 to TRBJ1-1; maybe TRBD1 (5 bases). The CDR3 is made up of 12 amino acids. V was trimmed by 5 bases and J by 11 bases, leaving 15 bases between them. This CDR3 is CASSTLGPGAFF. DNA for the CDR3: TGTGCCAGCAGTACACTGGGACCGGGGGCTTTCTTT.

This clonotype was counted ten times or more. This chain joins TRBV12-3 or TRBV12-4 and TRBJ1-1; a possible D gene is TRBD1 (6 bases). V lost 3 bases and J lost 5, with 16 bases in between. The CDR3 loop spans 15 amino acids. The CDR3 coding sequence is TGTGCCAGCAGTTTTGCGGGGAGGGGGGAAACTGAAGCTTTCTTT. Its protein product is CASSFAGRGETEAFF.

In this sample, this clonotype turned up many times. The rearrangement links TRBV30 to TRBJ1-1, with a weak D call TRBD1 (5 bases). The CDR3 runs 12 residues. CDR1 is GTSNPN, CDR2 SVGIG, per germline (reference sequence). The V and J ends lost 3 bases and 4 bases respectively, with 9 bases between them. For the CDR3, the DNA is TGTGCCTGGAGATCGAGGGGCACTGAAGCTTTCTTT. Translating it yields CAWRSRGTEAFF. Based on the CDR3 plus reference TRBV30 and TRBJ1-1, the full variable domain is SQTIHQWPATLVQPVGSPLSLECTVEGTSNPNLYWYRQAAGRGLQLLFYSVGIGQISSEVPQNLSASRPQDRQFILSSKKLLLSDSGFYLCAWRSRGTEAFFGQGTRLTVV.

This clonotype has ten or more counts. The chain employs TRBV27 and TRBJ1-3; D remains unclear. Germline CDR1 MNHEY, CDR2 SMNVEV (reference sequence). This CDR3 comprises 16 residues. With 2 bases removed from V and 0 bases from J, the gap between germline ends came to 11 bases. The CDR3 DNA is TGTGCCAGCAGTTTAGTCGGACTCCCCTCTGGAAACACCATATATTTT. It encodes CASSLVGLPSGNTIYF.

In this sample, this clonotype turned up many times. This chain uses TRBV28 with TRBJ1-5, with D tentatively TRBD1 (6 bases). CDR1 and CDR2 (germline): MDHEN, SYDVKM. CDR3 size: 11 residues. V lost 2 bases to trimming and J lost 15 bases, with 11 bases between them. The CDR3 DNA reads TGTGCCAGCAGTTTAGGACAGTGGTGGCATTTT. Amino acids: CASSLGQWWHF.

There are many counts of this clonotype. This chain joins TRBV11-2 and TRBJ1-1, with 7 bases matching TRBD1. The CDR3 length is 16 residues. Germline loops: CDR1 SGHAT, CDR2 FQNNGV. V was clipped by 0 bases and J by 5 bases; unmatched bases: 9. DNA of the CDR3: TGTGCCAGCAGCTTAGAAGTAAGGGACAGCAAGACTGAAGCTTTCTTT. This translates into CASSLEVRDSKTEAFF.

This clonotype was observed many times. This chain uses TRBV27 with TRBJ1-6; 9 bases are a match to TRBD1. CDR1 MNHEY and CDR2 SMNVEV come from the germline V gene (reference sequence). Unmatched junction bases numbered 6, after V lost 0 bases and J lost 9 bases. CDR3 length equals 16 residues. The chain's CDR3 is CASSLSGTGRVSPLHF. The CDR3 coding sequence is TGTGCCAGCAGTTTATCAGGGACAGGGAGGGTTTCACCCCTCCACTTT.

To note about this clonotype: A junction end diverges from the germline sequence, so it may reflect a read error. The chain combines TRBV7-2 with TRBJ2-7; 7 bases fit TRBD1. This CDR3 has 12 residues. Germline loops: CDR1 SGHTA, CDR2 FQGNSA. CDR3: CASSYGQAPSDF. DNA of the CDR3: TGTGCCAGCAGCTATGGACAGGCCCCTTCGGACTTC.

This clonotype has a count of ten or more. The chain uses TRBV6-6 and TRBJ2-5, with 7 bases matching TRBD2. Germline V lookup: CDR1 MNHNY, CDR2 SVGAGI (reference sequence). V was pared by 6 bases and J by 2 bases, with 9 bases of the junction left unmatched. The length of the CDR3 is 15 residues. The CDR3 is CASRLAAKRQETQYF. In DNA form, the CDR3 reads TGTGCCAGCAGGCTAGCGGCAAAAAGACAAGAGACCCAGTACTTC.

This chain links TRBV7-3 with TRBJ1-1, with D hard to call. CDR1 is SGHTA and CDR2 is FQGTGA in the germline V gene. CDR3 length: 15 residues. V gave up 5 bases and J gave up 2 bases, with 15 bases separating them. The CDR3 protein is CASSPNPYDNTEAFF. The CDR3 region has the DNA TGTGCCAGCAGCCCGAACCCTTATGATAACACTGAAGCTTTCTTT.

The table lists this clonotype with many counts. This rearrangement joins TRBV24-1 to TRBJ2-5; D perhaps matches TRBD2 (6 bases). Germline V gives CDR1 KGHDR, CDR2 SFDVKD. The V and J ends lost 4 bases and 2 bases respectively, with 7 bases between them. There are 13 residues in the CDR3. DNA for the CDR3: TGTGCCACCAGTGACGGGGGACAAGAGACCCAGTACTTC. It yields the protein CATSDGGQETQYF.

Many counts were recorded for this clonotype. The chain is built from TRBV20-1 and TRBJ1-1; D ambiguous. Germline V gene data show CDR1 as DFQATT and CDR2 as SNEGSKA (reference sequence). The CDR3 consists of 11 residues. The V and J ends lost 6 bases and 11 bases respectively, with 16 bases between them. CDR3 in amino acids: CSAVLDKGAFF. CDR3 DNA: TGCAGTGCCGTGTTGGATAAAGGGGCTTTCTTT.

V gene TRBV7-8 combines with J gene TRBJ2-3; D call uncertain. Trimming removed 4 bases from V and 0 bases from J, with 11 bases in between. Germline CDR1 SGHVS, CDR2 FQNEAQ. This CDR3 contains 15 residues. Here the CDR3 reads CASSSRKSSTDTQYF. The DNA for the CDR3 is TGTGCCAGCAGCTCGAGAAAATCTAGCACAGATACGCAGTATTTT.

J is TRBJ1-5 and V is TRBV7-2; 9 bases line up with TRBD1. Germline V gene data show CDR1 as SGHTA and CDR2 as FQGNSA. V gave up 5 bases and J gave up 5 bases; unmatched junction bases: 7. The CDR3 is made up of 15 amino acids. Here the CDR3 DNA reads TGTGCCAGCAGCCGAACAGGGGGCGACGATCAGCCCCAGCATTTT. Protein: CASSRTGGDDQPQHF.

In this sample, this clonotype turned up many times. V usage is TRBV9 and J usage is TRBJ2-7; TRBD1 matches at 10 bases. This CDR3 spans 17 amino acids. CDR1 and CDR2 (germline): SGDLS, YYNGEE. V was clipped by 3 bases and J by 3 bases; unmatched bases: 12. The CDR3 bases are TGTGCCAGCAGCGCATCCACCGGGACAGGGGTGATCTACGAGCAGTACTTC. It translates to CASSASTGTGVIYEQYF.

This clonotype was picked up many times. The chain's CDR3 is CASSSSLDRNTEAFF. Written as DNA, the CDR3 is TGTGCCAGCAGCTCGAGCTTGGACAGGAACACTGAAGCTTTCTTT. J is TRBJ1-1 and V is TRBV7-2, with a tentative D call TRBD1 (6 bases). V was shortened by 4 bases and J by 1 base, with 13 bases between the two germline ends. Germline CDR1 and CDR2: SGHTA and FQGNSA. This CDR3 is built from 15 residues.

Ten or more counts support this clonotype. The J gene is TRBJ1-1, the V gene TRBV20-1, with D uncertain. The germline CDR1 and CDR2 sequences are DFQATT and SNEGSKA (reference sequence). V dropped 1 base and J dropped 4 bases, with 7 bases sitting between them. The CDR3 is 12 residues long. CDR3 bases: TGCAGTGCTAGAGTCGGGTCCACTGAAGCTTTCTTT. It codes for CSARVGSTEAFF.

This clonotype was counted at least ten times. CDR3 sequence: CASRVHTGAFF. The CDR3 DNA is TGTGCCAGCAGGGTACACACCGGGGCTTTCTTT. V is TRBV6-5 and J is TRBJ1-1; D is undetermined. This CDR3 is 11 amino acids long. CDR1 is MNHEY and CDR2 is SVGAGI in the germline V gene. Trimming cost V 6 bases and J 11 bases, with 13 bases left between them.

There are many counts of this clonotype. The chain recombines TRBV6-2 or TRBV6-3 with TRBJ1-1, with 7 bases lining up with TRBD1. Germline V gene sequence: CDR1 MNHEY, CDR2 SVGEGT. Trimming at V came to 7 bases and at J to 4 bases, leaving 9 bases not matched to a gene. The CDR3 extends over 14 amino acids. Here the CDR3 reads CASNSYRGGTEAFF. CDR3 DNA: TGTGCCAGCAACTCATACAGGGGAGGCACTGAAGCTTTCTTT.